Below, 30 T cell receptor beta chains from the same sample are listed, as sequenced in a study of blood T cells in healthy people across ages (dated by TCRdb to about 2015). Libraries were constructed by 5' RACE. The data were produced on an Illumina HiSeq 2500. A second about 7 to 12 cycle PCR used a sample-barcoded 5' primer and a J-beta primer mix. Starting from the raw public reads, TCRdb applied fastp trimming at Q25, assembled clones with MiXCR and retained in-frame beta chains. Here each entry gathers all rows of one CDR3 protein and keeps the most common genes and DNA. The sample data list roughly 900,000 distinct CDR3 sequences, and about 44% of these were observed just once. Over 10% of the sample lies in the top ten. The specimen was blood. The receptors shown here come from a young man in good health.

This clonotype was seen a few times. The chain joins TRBV5-1 to TRBJ1-2; D remains ambiguous. The V end lost 2 bases, the J end lost 5 bases, and 7 bases lay between the germline ends. The CDR3 extends over 12 amino acids. Per germline, CDR1 SGHRS and CDR2 YFSETQ. The DNA for the CDR3 is TGCGCCAGCAGCTTAACCCTGTATGGCTACACCTTC. Translated, it gives CASSLTLYGYTF.

The rearrangement links TRBV7-2 to TRBJ2-7, with D possibly TRBD1 on 6 matching bases. The CDR3 covers 14 residues. CDR1 SGHTA and CDR2 FQGNSA come from the germline V gene. Trimming stripped 4 bases from V and 1 base from J, with 11 bases between. CDR3 nucleotides: TGTGCCAGCAGCTCTGTGACAGGTTCCTACGAGCAGTACTTC. As protein: CASSSVTGSYEQYF.

This clonotype was found many times. The chain carries TRBV20-1 and TRBJ2-7; D is ambiguous. The V gene's germline CDR1 is DFQATT and CDR2 SNEGSKA (reference sequence). V was trimmed by 1 base and J by 0 bases, leaving 16 bases between them. The CDR3 is made up of 16 amino acids. In DNA form, the CDR3 reads TGCAGTGCTAGAGTTATCCGGACGATCGGCTCCTACGAGCAGTACTTC. Encoded protein: CSARVIRTIGSYEQYF.

The genes are TRBV5-1 and TRBJ1-2; TRBD1 matches 8 bases. J lost 7 bases, V lost 1 base, and 9 bases had no gene match. Germline V gives CDR1 SGHRS, CDR2 YFSETQ. The CDR3 spans 15 residues. The CDR3 region has the DNA TGCGCCAGCAGCTTGCCGGGACAGGAATCCTCTGGCTACACCTTC. Translated: CASSLPGQESSGYTF.

This clonotype was detected only a few times. The chain employs TRBV6-6 and TRBJ2-7; TRBD2 is a possible D gene (6 bases). V lost 4 bases and J lost 0, with 13 bases in between. This CDR3 is built from 15 residues. CDR1 is MNHNY and CDR2 is SVGAGI in the germline V gene (reference sequence). The CDR3 region has the DNA TGTGCCAGCAGTTTTGGACGGAGGGGCTCCTACGAGCAGTACTTC. It codes for CASSFGRRGSYEQYF.

The J gene is TRBJ2-1, the V gene TRBV4-2, with 8 bases lining up with TRBD1. The ends lost 5 bases at V and 7 bases at J; junction bases unmatched: 10. CDR3 length: 15 residues. Germline V CDR1 and CDR2: LGHNA, YNFKEQ. As DNA, the CDR3 is TGTGCCAGCAGCAATCTGGACAGGGTGCGTAATGAGCAGTTCTTC. This sequence encodes CASSNLDRVRNEQFF.

V is TRBV9 and J is TRBJ2-5; D assignment may be TRBD1 or TRBD2 (6 bases each). The CDR3 is 14 amino acids. CDR1 and CDR2 (germline): SGDLS, YYNGEE. V lost 2 bases to trimming and J lost 4 bases, with 12 bases between them. The CDR3 sequence: CASSVQQGGETQYF. CDR3 bases: TGTGCCAGCAGCGTTCAACAGGGAGGAGAGACCCAGTACTTC.

The CDR3 DNA is TGTGCCAGCAGTTACTCATGGGGTTCTAATGAAAAACTGTTTTTT. Translating gives CASSYSWGSNEKLFF. The gene calls are TRBV6-5 and TRBJ1-4; no clear D. The V gene's germline CDR1 is MNHEY and CDR2 SVGAGI. This CDR3 region has 15 residues. Trimming pared 0 bases from V and 3 bases from J, leaving 8 bases between.

The genes are TRBV10-3 and TRBJ2-3; 8 bases line up with TRBD2. The junction had 4 bases not matched to a gene; V was cut back by 4 bases and J by 1 base. This CDR3 contains 15 residues. Germline CDR1 and CDR2: ENHRY and SYGVKD. The CDR3 region has the DNA TGTGCCATCAGTGCCGCAGCGGGAGGCACAGATACGCAGTATTTT. Encoded protein: CAISAAAGGTDTQYF.

This clonotype turned up a few times. The rearrangement links TRBV4-3 to TRBJ2-1, with 9 bases matching TRBD2. Trimming took 0 bases from V and 4 from J; bases not matched to a gene: 7. The germline CDR1 and CDR2 sequences are LGHNA and YSLEER. The CDR3 length is 17 residues. In DNA form, the CDR3 reads TGCGCCAGCAGCCAAGATACAGTAGCGGGGGTGTACAATGAGCAGTTCTTC. This sequence encodes CASSQDTVAGVYNEQFF.

The chain joins TRBV12-3 or TRBV12-4 to TRBJ2-6, with D perhaps matching TRBD2 (6 bases). V gave up 1 base and J gave up 1 base, with 11 bases separating them. The CDR3 extends over 17 amino acids. CDR3 in amino acids: CASSLVGGGSGANVLTF. In nucleotides, the CDR3 is TGTGCCAGCAGTTTAGTTGGTGGAGGGTCTGGGGCCAACGTCCTGACTTTC.

The genes are TRBV30 and TRBJ2-1; the D gene is possibly TRBD1 (5 bases). The V gene lost 2 bases and the J gene lost 4 bases, with 6 bases spanning the gap. Per germline, CDR1 GTSNPN and CDR2 SVGIG (reference sequence). The CDR3 has 12 amino acids. CDR3: CAWSTGYNEQFF. The CDR3 bases are TGTGCCTGGAGTACAGGTTACAATGAGCAGTTCTTC.

V gene TRBV9 combines with J gene TRBJ2-2; D is unclear. The CDR3 consists of 17 residues. Trimming shortened V by 0 bases and J by 2 bases, and 14 bases separated the two germline ends. The V gene's germline CDR1 is SGDLS and CDR2 YYNGEE. Here the CDR3 DNA reads TGTGCCAGCAGCGTAGATCGTGGGCAGGAAAACACCGGGGAGCTGTTTTTT. Its translation is CASSVDRGQENTGELFF.

This clonotype was counted between two and nine times. V usage is TRBV7-6 and J usage is TRBJ2-7, with no clear D. From germline, CDR1 is SGHVS and CDR2 FNYEAQ. Trimming took 1 base from V and 2 from J, leaving 9 bases between them. The CDR3 length is 14 residues. CDR3 protein: CASSLDTETYEQYF. The CDR3 DNA reads TGTGCCAGCAGCTTAGACACTGAAACCTACGAGCAGTACTTC.

The chain combines TRBV4-1 with TRBJ2-7, with 8 bases fitting TRBD2. The DNA matches TRBJ2-5 better at its end, which makes the J call doubtful. Per the germline V gene, CDR1 is MGHRA and CDR2 is YSYEKL. There are 15 residues in the CDR3. The CDR3 region has the DNA TGCGCCAGCAGCCAAGATCCGGGGGGGCTTGTGACCCAGTACTTC. Amino acid sequence: CASSQDPGGLVTQYF.

The table lists this clonotype with a few counts. The V and J genes are TRBV6-5 and TRBJ2-1, with unresolved D. Trimming removed 6 bases at V and 0 bases at J, with 12 bases between. CDR3 length: 15 residues. CDR1 and CDR2 from the germline V gene are MNHEY and SVGAGI. CDR3 nucleotide sequence: TGTGCCAGCAGGTCCGACGGAGCCTCCTACAATGAGCAGTTCTTC. It codes for CASRSDGASYNEQFF.

V and J are TRBV27 and TRBJ1-1, with TRBD1 identical over 7 bases. V shed 6 bases and J 1 base; nucleotides not matched to a gene: 11. CDR3 length: 16 amino acids. Per germline, CDR1 MNHEY and CDR2 SMNVEV (reference sequence). CDR3 sequence (DNA): TGTGCCAGCAGCCCAATAGGGACAGCATGGAACACTGAAGCTTTCTTT. It yields the protein CASSPIGTAWNTEAFF.

Only a few counts were recorded for this clonotype. The chain has TRBV7-6 and TRBJ2-3; 8 bases map to TRBD1. CDR1 is SGHVS and CDR2 is FNYEAQ in the germline V gene. This CDR3 has 14 amino acids. The V segment lost 5 bases and the J segment 4 bases; nucleotides outside the gene matches: 5. DNA of the CDR3: TGTGCCAGCAGCAACGGACAGGGTGCAGATACGCAGTATTTT. It translates to CASSNGQGADTQYF.

V usage is TRBV7-2 and J usage is TRBJ1-3, with D perhaps TRBD1 (5 bases). The CDR3 loop spans 16 amino acids. The V and J ends lost 2 bases and 1 base respectively, with 12 bases between them. Germline V lookup: CDR1 SGHTA, CDR2 FQGNSA. The CDR3 sequence is CASSLQGVKSGNTIYF. The CDR3 DNA reads TGTGCCAGCAGCTTACAGGGTGTCAAATCTGGAAACACCATATATTTT.

The CDR3 here is CAWSVPASLGGANVLTF. The DNA of the CDR3 is TGTGCCTGGAGCGTTCCAGCTTCGTTGGGTGGGGCCAACGTCCTGACTTTC. This chain uses TRBV30 with TRBJ2-6; no reliable D call. Trimming left V 3 bases short and J 3 bases short, with 18 bases between. This CDR3 has 17 amino acids. Germline V CDR1 and CDR2: GTSNPN, SVGIG (reference sequence).

This clonotype was detected a few times. The genes are TRBV29-1 and TRBJ1-2; D ambiguous. This CDR3 contains 11 residues. Germline V lookup: CDR1 SQVTM, CDR2 ANQGSEA. V dropped 7 bases and J dropped 1 base, with 7 bases sitting between them. The DNA of the CDR3 is TGCAGCGGTACGGATAACTATGGCTACACCTTC. Residues: CSGTDNYGYTF.

The CDR3 sequence is CASSAGNAFGEQFF. As DNA, the CDR3 is TGTGCCAGCAGTGCTGGAAACGCATTCGGTGAGCAGTTCTTC. V usage is TRBV2 and J usage is TRBJ2-1; D is undetermined. The germline V gene has CDR1 SNHLY and CDR2 FYNNEI. V was shortened by 4 bases and J by 9 bases, with 16 bases between the two germline ends. The CDR3 loop spans 14 amino acids.

The chain links TRBV4-1 to TRBJ2-3, with a weak D call TRBD2 (5 bases). Between the trimmed V and J ends, which lost 0 bases and 6 bases, there was a span of 10 bases. CDR1 MGHRA and CDR2 YSYEKL come from the germline V gene. The CDR3 consists of 14 residues. This chain's CDR3 is CASSQERARDTQYF. Written as DNA, the CDR3 is TGCGCCAGCAGCCAAGAGAGGGCACGGGATACGCAGTATTTT.

DNA for the CDR3: TGTGCCTGGAGTGTCCAGGGGGTGAATTCACCCCTCCACTTT. This encodes CAWSVQGVNSPLHF. The chain has TRBV30 and TRBJ1-6, with 7 bases fitting TRBD1. V dropped 0 bases and J dropped 7; count of bases not matched to a gene: 3. The CDR3 extends over 14 amino acids. Germline loops: CDR1 GTSNPN, CDR2 SVGIG (reference sequence). Full variable domain (missing parts from reference TRBV30 and TRBJ1-6): SQTIHQWPATLVQPVGSPLSLECTVEGTSNPNLYWYRQAAGRGLQLLFYSVGIGQISSEVPQNLSASRPQDRQFILSSKKLLLSDSGFYLCAWSVQGVNSPLHFGNGTRLTVT.

V gene TRBV30 combines with J gene TRBJ1-5; D is uncertain. Germline-derived CDR1 and CDR2 are GTSNPN and SVGIG (reference sequence). The CDR3 runs to 14 residues. Trimming pared 1 base from V and 0 bases from J, leaving 7 bases between. The CDR3 region has the DNA TGTGCCTGGAGTGAACAGCCTAGCAATCAGCCCCAGCATTTT. Translated: CAWSEQPSNQPQHF.

This clonotype was counted between two and nine times. The CDR3 coding sequence is TGTGCCAGCAGTATCCCGGCCCCGGTGGGCTCCTACAATGAGCAGTTCTTC. As protein: CASSIPAPVGSYNEQFF. This sequence joins TRBV6-1 and TRBJ2-1, with no clear D. V was trimmed by 5 bases and J by 0 bases, leaving 17 bases between them. The germline V gene has CDR1 MNHNS and CDR2 SASEGT. The CDR3 covers 17 residues.

This clonotype was recorded a few times. The chain combines TRBV6-4 with TRBJ2-1; D call uncertain. V gave up 4 bases and J gave up 5 bases, with 9 bases separating them. Germline V gene sequence: CDR1 MRHNA, CDR2 SNTAGT. This CDR3 is 13 amino acids long. In DNA form, the CDR3 reads TGTGCCAGCAGTGTCAGGCTAAACAATGAGCAGTTCTTC. As protein: CASSVRLNNEQFF.

This clonotype was detected a few times. The chain recombines TRBV5-1 with TRBJ2-5, with D tentatively TRBD2 (6 bases). The length of the CDR3 is 15 residues. The V gene's germline CDR1 is SGHRS and CDR2 YFSETQ. The germline V and J ends were trimmed by 4 bases and 0 bases, with 13 bases remaining between them. As DNA, the CDR3 is TGCGCCAGCAGCCTCGAGGGACTGGACCAAGAGACCCAGTACTTC. It is translated as CASSLEGLDQETQYF.

The rearrangement links TRBV12-3 or TRBV12-4 to TRBJ2-5, with a possible D match to TRBD1 (8 bases). CDR3 length: 15 residues. Trimming pared 1 base from V and 10 bases from J, leaving 19 bases between. This chain's CDR3 is CASSLGTGREEVQYF. CDR3 nucleotides: TGTGCCAGCAGTTTAGGGACAGGGAGGGAAGAGGTCCAGTACTTC.

The chain joins TRBV20-1 to TRBJ2-7; 7 bases are shared with TRBD1. V trimming: 5 bases; J trimming: 3 bases; junction bases outside the gene matches: 16. Germline CDR1 DFQATT, CDR2 SNEGSKA (reference sequence). The CDR3 has 16 amino acids. The CDR3 coding sequence is TGCAGTGCTCCACCGACCCCGACAGGGAGAGTCTACGAGCAGTACTTC. It is translated as CSAPPTPTGRVYEQYF.